A selection of T cell receptor beta chains follows, all from one sample in a study of blood T cell repertoires in COVID-19. The data were produced by immunoSEQ multiplex PCR, yet TCRdb's version contains in-frame clones alone and is incomplete. The sample shows 250,000 to 300,000 clones, just under 90% of them seen only once. The sequenced sample consisted of peripheral blood. The receptors were sampled from a middle-aged woman with acute or convalescent COVID-19. Each CDR3 is given with its conserved first and last residue. The D gene is left open where the match is weak. Clone size is not always given. Where it is, it says once, few, many or a class for expanded clones.

v_call: TRBV5-3
clone_size: NA
d_call: TRBD1
j_call: TRBJ2-2
cdr3_nt: TGTGCCAGAAGCTTGTTCCAGGGGGCTAACACCGGGGAGCTGTTTTTT
cdr3_aa: CARSLFQGANTGELFF

v_call: TRBV10-3
clone_size: NA
d_call: NA
j_call: TRBJ1-1
cdr3_nt: TGTGCCATCAGTGGTTTCGCCGGGGATGGGAACACTGAAGCTTTCTTT
cdr3_aa: CAISGFAGDGNTEAFF

v_call: TRBV7-9
clone_size: NA
d_call: TRBD1
j_call: TRBJ1-2
cdr3_nt: TGTGCCAGCAGCTTAAGACAGGGGGCCGCCTACTACACCTTC
cdr3_aa: CASSLRQGAAYYTF

v_call: TRBV24-1
clone_size: NA
d_call: NA
j_call: TRBJ2-3
cdr3_nt: TGTGCCACCAGTGATTTTATAACTAGCACAGATACGCAGTATTTT
cdr3_aa: CATSDFITSTDTQYF

v_call: TRBV24-1
clone_size: NA
d_call: NA
j_call: TRBJ2-3
cdr3_nt: TGTGCCACCAGTGATTTAACCGGACAGACTAGCACAGATACGCAGTATTTT
cdr3_aa: CATSDLTGQTSTDTQYF

v_call: TRBV5-1
clone_size: NA
d_call: NA
j_call: TRBJ2-3
cdr3_nt: TGCGCCAGCAATAGGGGGACAGATACGCAGTATTTT
cdr3_aa: CASNRGTDTQYF

v_call: TRBV7-9
clone_size: NA
d_call: TRBD1
j_call: TRBJ1-2
cdr3_nt: TGTGCCAGCAGCTTGCAGGGGGACTATGGCTACACCTTC
cdr3_aa: CASSLQGDYGYTF

v_call: TRBV29-1
clone_size: NA
d_call: NA
j_call: TRBJ2-4
cdr3_nt: TGCAGCGTTGAAGGAGATAAAAACATTCAGTACTTC
cdr3_aa: CSVEGDKNIQYF

v_call: TRBV27
clone_size: NA
d_call: NA
j_call: TRBJ2-5
cdr3_nt: TGTGCCAGCAGTTTATCTCCCTGGCCGGAGGTCCGAAACCAAGAGACCCAGTACTTC
cdr3_aa: CASSLSPWPEVRNQETQYF

v_call: TRBV14
clone_size: few
d_call: TRBD1
j_call: TRBJ1-6
cdr3_nt: TGTGCCAGCAGCTGGCGACAGGGCGGCAATTCACCCCTCCACTTT
cdr3_aa: CASSWRQGGNSPLHF

v_call: TRBV2
clone_size: few
d_call: NA
j_call: TRBJ2-2
cdr3_nt: TGTGCCAGCAGTGCCCTGCGAGACGGGGAGCTGTTTTTT
cdr3_aa: CASSALRDGELFF

v_call: TRBV5-8
clone_size: once
d_call: NA
j_call: TRBJ1-1
cdr3_nt: TGTGCCAGCAGCTTGATAGGGGACACTGAAGCTTTCTTT
cdr3_aa: CASSLIGDTEAFF